This T cell receptor (beta chain) is from a study of blood T cell repertoires in COVID-19. The CDR3 loop spans 13 amino acids. Trimming cost V 6 bases and J 8 bases, with 16 bases left between them. Looked up from germline, CDR1 is ENHRY and CDR2 is SYGVKD. In the authors' methods: Reference gene primer amplification in the assay estimated nucleated cell counts. TCRdb keeps only in-frame clones here, not all; method: immunoSEQ multiplex PCR. V and J calls and clone size are copied from that table; D and trimming were computed from the DNA. The sample includes approximately 170,000 clones, around 80% seen only once; the top ten take roughly 8%. Enrolled through a virtual design, the participants were between roughly 18 and 100 years of age and came from some 25 US areas. Participant-reported clinical history was the basis for cohort assignment. Symptom resolution, clearance, or two negative PCRs marked donors in Cohort 3 as recovered.

This clone was detected only a few times. The origin of this receptor is a woman between 50 and 59 years old who had recovered from COVID-19. The sample was PBMCs or T cells enriched from blood (not recorded which). The V gene is TRBV10-3, the J gene TRBJ1-1, with D perhaps TRBD1 (5 bases). CDR3 DNA sequence: TGTGCCATCAGCGCTACCGGGGGAAAAGAAGCTTTCTTT. It yields the protein CAISATGGKEAFF.